This record looks at one T cell receptor (beta chain) sequence and its context. TCRdb keeps only in-frame clones here, not all; method: immunoSEQ multiplex PCR. The table has about 76,000 clones, 70% to 90% seen once. This entry is derived from a study of T cell responses to AZD1222 COVID-19 vaccine. The CDR3 spans 15 residues. The ends lost 4 bases at V and 3 bases at J; junction bases unmatched: 4. In germline, CDR1 is SGDLS, CDR2 YYNGEE. The V and J genes are TRBV9 and TRBJ2-7; TRBD2 matches at 13 bases. The receptor was derived from an adult in good health. Sequencing was performed on peripheral blood, taken on day 0 of AZD1222 vaccination. The CDR3 protein is CASSPRTSGSYEQYF. The CDR3 DNA is TGTGCCAGCAGCCCTCGGACTAGCGGGAGCTACGAGCAGTACTTC.